The clone carrying this TCR beta chain occurred a few times. The data stem from a study of T cells after yellow fever vaccination. One entry per CDR3 protein, called by TCRdb with MiXCR from the 5' RACE reads. The profile shows 620,000 or so distinct CDR3 sequences, about 12% of them singletons. The V end was cut by 0 bases, the J end by 2 bases, with 9 bases between. CDR3 length equals 15 residues. Germline V CDR1 and CDR2: MNHEY, SVGEGT. The starting material was PBMCs, obtained on the day of the yellow fever booster vaccination. The V call is TRBV6-2 or TRBV6-3, the J call TRBJ2-3; D perhaps matches TRBD1 (7 bases). The sequence was obtained from a man aged 25 to 45 who received the YFV17D yellow fever vaccine. The DNA of the CDR3 is TGTGCCAGCAGTTACTCGGAGGGGGCCACAGATACGCAGTATTTT. Protein product: CASSYSEGATDTQYF.